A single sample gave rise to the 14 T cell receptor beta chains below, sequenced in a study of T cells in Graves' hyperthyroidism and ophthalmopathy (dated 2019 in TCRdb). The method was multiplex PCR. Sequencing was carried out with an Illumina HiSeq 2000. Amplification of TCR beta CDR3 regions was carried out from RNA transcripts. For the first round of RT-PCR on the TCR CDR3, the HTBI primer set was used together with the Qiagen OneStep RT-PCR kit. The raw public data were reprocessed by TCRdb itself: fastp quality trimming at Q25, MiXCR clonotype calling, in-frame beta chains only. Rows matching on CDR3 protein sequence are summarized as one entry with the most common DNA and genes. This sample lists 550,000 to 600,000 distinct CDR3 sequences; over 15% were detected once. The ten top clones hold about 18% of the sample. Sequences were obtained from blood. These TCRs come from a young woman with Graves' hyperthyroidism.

CDR3 nucleotides: TGTGCCAGCGGTCGGACATCTAGTAGCAATCAGCCCCAGCATTTT. Translating gives CASGRTSSSNQPQHF. The gene calls are TRBV27 and TRBJ1-5, with TRBD1 as a possible D gene (5 bases). There are 15 residues in the CDR3. V gave up 8 bases and J gave up 0 bases, with 14 bases separating them. Per the germline V gene, CDR1 is MNHEY and CDR2 is SMNVEV (reference sequence).

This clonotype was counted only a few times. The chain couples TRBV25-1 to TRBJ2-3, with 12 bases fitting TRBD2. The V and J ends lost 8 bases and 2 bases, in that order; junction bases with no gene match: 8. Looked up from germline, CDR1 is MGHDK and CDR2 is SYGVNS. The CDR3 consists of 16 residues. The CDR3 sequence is CASSLTSGRPTDTQYF. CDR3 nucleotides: TGTGCCAGCTCCCTGACTAGCGGGAGACCCACAGATACGCAGTATTTT.

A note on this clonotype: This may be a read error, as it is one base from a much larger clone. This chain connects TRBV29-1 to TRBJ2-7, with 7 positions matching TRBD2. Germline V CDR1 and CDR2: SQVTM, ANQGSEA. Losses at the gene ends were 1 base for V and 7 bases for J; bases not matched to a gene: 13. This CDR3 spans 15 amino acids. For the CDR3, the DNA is TGCAGCGTTGAAGGGGTGCGGGAGCGGTACAATGAGCAGTACTTC. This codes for CSVEGVRERYNEQYF.

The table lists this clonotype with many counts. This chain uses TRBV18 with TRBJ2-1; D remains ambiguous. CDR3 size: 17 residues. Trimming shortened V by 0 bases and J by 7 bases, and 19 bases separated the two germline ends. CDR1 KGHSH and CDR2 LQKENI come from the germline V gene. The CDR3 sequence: CASSPPPALPRRNEQFF. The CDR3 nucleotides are TGTGCCAGCTCACCACCGCCGGCACTGCCAAGACGTAATGAGCAGTTCTTC.

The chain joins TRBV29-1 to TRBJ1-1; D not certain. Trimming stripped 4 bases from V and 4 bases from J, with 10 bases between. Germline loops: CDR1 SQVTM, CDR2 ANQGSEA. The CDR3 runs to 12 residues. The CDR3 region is CSVVRGSTEAFF. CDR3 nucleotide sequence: TGCAGCGTTGTTCGGGGTAGCACTGAAGCTTTCTTT.

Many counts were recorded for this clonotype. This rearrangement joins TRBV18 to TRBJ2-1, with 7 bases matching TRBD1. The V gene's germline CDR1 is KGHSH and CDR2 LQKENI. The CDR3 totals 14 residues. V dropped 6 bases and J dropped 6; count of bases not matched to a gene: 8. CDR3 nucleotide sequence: TGTGCCAGCTCCGGACAGGTTTTAACCAATGAGCAGTTCTTC. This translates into CASSGQVLTNEQFF.

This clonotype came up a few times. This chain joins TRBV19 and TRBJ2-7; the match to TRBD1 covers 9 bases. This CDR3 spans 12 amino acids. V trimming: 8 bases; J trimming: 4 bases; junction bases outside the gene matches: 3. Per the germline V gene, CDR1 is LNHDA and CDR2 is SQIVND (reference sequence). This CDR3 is CASGDREYEQYF. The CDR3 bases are TGTGCCAGTGGGGACAGGGAATACGAGCAGTACTTC.

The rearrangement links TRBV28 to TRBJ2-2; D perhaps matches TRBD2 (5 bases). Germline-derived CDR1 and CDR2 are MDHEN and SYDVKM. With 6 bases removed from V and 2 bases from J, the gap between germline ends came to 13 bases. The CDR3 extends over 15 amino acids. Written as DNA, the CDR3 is TGTGCCAGCAGCCTCACGGGGATTAACACCGGGGAGCTGTTTTTT. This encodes CASSLTGINTGELFF.

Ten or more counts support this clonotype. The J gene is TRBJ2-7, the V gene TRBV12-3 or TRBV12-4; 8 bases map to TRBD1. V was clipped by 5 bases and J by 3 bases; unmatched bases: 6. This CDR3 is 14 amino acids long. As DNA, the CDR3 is TGTGCCAGCAGTCGGACAGGGAAAGTCTACGAGCAGTACTTC. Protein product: CASSRTGKVYEQYF.

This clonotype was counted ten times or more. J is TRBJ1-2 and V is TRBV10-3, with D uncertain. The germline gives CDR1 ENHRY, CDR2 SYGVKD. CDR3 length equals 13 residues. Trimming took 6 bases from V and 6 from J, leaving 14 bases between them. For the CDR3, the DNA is TGTGCCATCAGGCCTCCCGAGGAAGATGGCTACACCTTC. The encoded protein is CAIRPPEEDGYTF.

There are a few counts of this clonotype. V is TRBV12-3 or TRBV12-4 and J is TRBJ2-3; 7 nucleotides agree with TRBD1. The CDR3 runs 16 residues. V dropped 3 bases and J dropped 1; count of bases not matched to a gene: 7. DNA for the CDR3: TGTGCCAGCAGTTTCTTCTCTGACAGGGGCACAGATACGCAGTATTTT. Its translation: CASSFFSDRGTDTQYF.

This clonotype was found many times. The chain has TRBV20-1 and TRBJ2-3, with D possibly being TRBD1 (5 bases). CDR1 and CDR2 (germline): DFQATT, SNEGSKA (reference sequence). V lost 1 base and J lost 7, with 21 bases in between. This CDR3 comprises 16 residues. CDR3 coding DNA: TGCAGTGCTAGAGGGGCAGGGTCCCCCAAAGTGAATACGCAGTATTTT. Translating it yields CSARGAGSPKVNTQYF.

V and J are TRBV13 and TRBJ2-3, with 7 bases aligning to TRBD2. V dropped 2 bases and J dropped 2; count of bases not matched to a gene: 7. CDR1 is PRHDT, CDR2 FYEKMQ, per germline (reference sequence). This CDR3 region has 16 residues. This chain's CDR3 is CASSLRGSTPTDTQYF. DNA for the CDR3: TGTGCCAGCAGCTTACGCGGGAGCACCCCCACAGATACGCAGTATTTT.

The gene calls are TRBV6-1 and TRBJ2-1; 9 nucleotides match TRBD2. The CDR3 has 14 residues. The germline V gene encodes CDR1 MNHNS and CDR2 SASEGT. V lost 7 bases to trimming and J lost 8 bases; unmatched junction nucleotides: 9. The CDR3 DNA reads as TGTGCCAGCACCCTGCGGCGGGGGGGGGATGAGCAGTTCTTC. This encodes CASTLRRGGDEQFF.